This TCR beta chain was sequenced for a study of cytomegalovirus exposure and HLA in healthy donors. Study-level background: Earlier sequencing of 150 million to 200 million T cells yielded 100 million to 140 million unique TCR beta sequences. Study observations and caveats: In a later analysis, compared with equally common non-associated chains, HLA-associated beta chains were more expanded.

Trimming took 2 bases from V and 6 from J; bases not matched to a gene: 19. The CDR3 extends over 19 amino acids. Germline assignment: CDR1 SEHNR and CDR2 FQNEAQ (reference sequence). With regard to this clone: What it binds is unknown.

This PCR relied on a set of 60 Vbeta primers and 13 Jbeta primers. Libraries were prepared by immunoSEQ multiplex PCR; TCRdb keeps only in-frame clonotypes and omits some of them. The table lists under 200,000 clones, about four fifths of them singletons. Material: PBMCs. The rearrangement joins TRBV7-9 to TRBJ1-1, with 9 bases matching TRBD1. The receptor was derived from a woman aged 50 to 65 in good health and CMV-seronegative. CDR3 sequence (DNA): TGTGCCAGCAGCTTAATCGAGCACAGGGGGCGTCTTGACTCGTCTGAAGCTTTCTTT. As protein: CASSLIEHRGRLDSSEAFF.